The present entry profiles one TCR beta chain with its context. The CDR3 runs to 16 residues. Germline trimming cut 5 bases from V and 9 bases from J; bases unmatched to any gene: 13. The V gene's germline CDR1 is SGHAT and CDR2 FQNNGV. Profiled with immunoSEQ multiplex PCR; TCRdb holds only in-frame clones, not every one. The sample carries around 100,000 clones, roughly 89% recorded once. These data come from a study of control samples from healthy donors and cancer patients. This clonotype originated in a man aged 60-69 years with lung cancer. The genes are TRBV11-2 and TRBJ2-1; TRBD2 matches 10 bases. Sequencing was carried out using PBMCs. In DNA, the CDR3 is TGTGCCAGCAGCCTGCTGCTGGAGCGGGGGGGCGGTGAGCAGTTCTTC. Its protein product is CASSLLLERGGGEQFF.